This T cell receptor beta chain was identified during a study of Ad26.COV2.S vaccination and SARS-CoV-2 variants listed by TCRdb under 2021. As for the study more broadly: Donors in the vaccine arm were drawn from COV1001, a phase I-IIa trial of Ad26.COV2.S in healthy adults that was multicentre, randomized, double-blind and placebo-controlled. Dosing of Ad26.COV2.S was intramuscular, at either 5x10^10 or 1x10^11 viral particles, delivered as one shot or as two shots spaced 56 days apart. TCRbeta repertoire sequencing served as the tool for gauging how specific and how broad the SARS-CoV-2-reactive T cell receptors were following Ad26.COV2.S vaccination. A total of approximately 32 samples were included in the TCR-sequenced set, comprising roughly 19 Ad26.COV2.S vaccine recipients, 5 placebo recipients and 8 SARS-CoV-2 convalescent individuals. Trial participants were randomized into five groups of five: low-dose or high-dose Ad26.COV2.S given once or twice, or placebo on both occasions. Investigators did not know the trial group allocation while performing experiments and assessing outcomes. Study-level results and caveats: It was noted by the authors that total T cell responses may have been underestimated by the TCR breadth and depth analyses. After vaccination, substantial breadth of spike-specific CD8+ and CD4+ T cell responses was reported. Vaccine and placebo recipients had comparable non-spike TCR breadth, which fits with the vaccine containing only spike. Ad26.COV2.S recipients had higher spike-specific TCR breadth than placebo recipients (P = 0.0014). The study was not powered to compare responses between vaccine doses or regimens.

In the case of this clone: Its antigen is still unknown. Qualities for individual bases were not recorded, and no much larger clone is one base off.

The treatment or condition label on this specimen signifies: around 19 received Ad26.COV2.S at low or high dose, single or two shots; several received placebo; per-sample allocation not given. For vaccine and placebo recipients, repertoires were sequenced using samples collected on day 63 after the first injection. Cohort 1b enrolled around 24 adults aged 18-55 years at a single site in Boston, USA, between 29 July and 7 August 2020. Ad26.COV2.S was a replication-incompetent adenovirus type 26 vector expressing a prefusion-stabilized SARS-CoV-2 spike protein from the original Wuhan strain. The immunoSEQ Assay was used to sequence TCRbeta CDR3 regions. After extraction, genomic DNA underwent amplification by bias-controlled multiplex PCR, followed by high-throughput sequencing. The authors' analysis ran thus. Collapsing and filtering of sequences were performed to quantify the absolute abundance of each unique TCRbeta CDR3 region. T cell fraction was estimated by normalizing TCRbeta template counts to usable DNA, with usable DNA measured through amplification of reference genes found in all nucleated cells. Repertoire TCRs were annotated as SARS-CoV-2-specific by exact matching of V gene, CDR3 amino acid sequence and J gene to a known reactive TCR set. MIRA supplied the reference SARS-CoV-2 TCR set, which was filtered for enrichment in COVID-19-positive ImmuneCODE repertoires so that public or cross-reactive TCRs were removed. Based on the MIRA antigens, annotated TCRs were further analysed at the level of specific ORF or position within ORF. Depth was the summed frequency of annotated unique rearrangements, while breadth was defined as annotated unique rearrangements over total unique productive rearrangements. Two-sided Wilcoxon rank-sum tests were applied when comparing TCR breadth between groups. Not all clones reach the TCRdb copy of this immuneACCESS table, which keeps in-frame sequences only. Checked studies attribute under half of the gap to unresolved V genes and leave the rest unexplained. That table furnishes V, J and clone size, whereas the DNA furnished D and trimming. The sample table shows 330,000 or so clones, and 90% are seen once. The biggest ten clones account for approximately 5.8% of the sample.

The origin of this receptor is a person between 18 and 65 years old who received the Ad26.COV2.S COVID-19 vaccine or a placebo. Material: peripheral blood, obtained in a trial of Ad26.COV2.S vaccine versus placebo.

The DNA sequence is given as TGCAGCGCGCTGCAGGGATGGACTGAAGCTTTCTTT. It specifies CSALQGWTEAFF. The rearrangement joined TRBV29-1 to TRBJ1-1, with a weak D call of TRBD1 (5 bases match). V lost 7 bases and J lost 5 bases; the stretch between them is 14 bases long. Reading from cysteine to phenylalanine, the CDR3 counts 12 amino acids. The entry retains the CDR3 DNA only, 36 bases that are in frame from base 1. According to the germline V gene, CDR1 reads SQVTM and CDR2 reads ANQGSEA.